The 6 T cell receptor beta chains listed next were all sequenced from one sample in a study of T cell responses to AZD1222 COVID-19 vaccine. TCRdb keeps only in-frame clones here, not all; method: immunoSEQ multiplex PCR. The sample yields roughly 84,000 clones, 75% to 90% seen once. Sequenced here: peripheral blood, sampled 28 days after the second AZD1222 dose. The source is an adult who received the AZD1222 COVID-19 vaccine.

The chain joins TRBV19 to TRBJ1-1; 9 bases agree with TRBD1. The junction had 11 bases not matched to a gene; V was cut back by 3 bases and J by 0 bases. The CDR3 extends over 18 amino acids. Germline V CDR1 and CDR2: LNHDA, SQIVND (reference sequence). This CDR3 is CASSISPGQGSVNTEAFF. As DNA, the CDR3 is TGTGCCAGTAGTATTTCCCCGGGACAGGGCTCGGTGAACACTGAAGCTTTCTTT.

This clone appeared a single time. This sequence joins TRBV12-3 or TRBV12-4 and TRBJ2-3; 12 nucleotides match TRBD2. The ends lost 8 bases at V and 6 bases at J; junction bases unmatched: 3. The CDR3 runs 13 residues. CDR3 coding DNA: TGTGCCAGCGGACTAGCGGGAATGGATACGCAGTATTTT. Amino acid sequence: CASGLAGMDTQYF.

The chain uses TRBV27 and TRBJ1-6, with 9 nucleotides matching TRBD1. This CDR3 is 19 amino acids long. Looked up from germline, CDR1 is MNHEY and CDR2 is SMNVEV (reference sequence). After removal of 8 bases from V and 3 bases from J, the junction contained 17 bases not matched to a gene. This CDR3 is CASPLPPDRGGLYNSPLHF. The CDR3 DNA is TGTGCCAGCCCCCTCCCCCCGGACAGGGGAGGCCTCTATAATTCACCCCTCCACTTT.

The V gene is TRBV18, the J gene TRBJ2-1, with D possibly matching TRBD1 (5 bases). This CDR3 region has 17 residues. The V and J ends lost 1 base and 0 bases respectively, with 13 bases between them. Germline CDR1 KGHSH, CDR2 LQKENI. The DNA for the CDR3 is TGTGCCAGCTCACCACGACTGACAGCAAGCTCCTACAATGAGCAGTTCTTC. Amino acid sequence: CASSPRLTASSYNEQFF. The whole variable domain, filled in from reference TRBV18 and TRBJ2-1, reads NAGVMQNPRHLVRRRGQEARLRCSPMKGHSHVYWYRQLPEEGLKFMVYLQKENIIDESGMPKERFSAEFPKEGPSILRIQQVVRGDSAAYFCASSPRLTASSYNEQFFGPGTRLTVL.

The chain links TRBV3-1 (or the pseudogene TRBV3-2) to TRBJ2-1, with TRBD2 matching over 9 bases. CDR1 is LGHDT, CDR2 YNNKEL, per germline (reference sequence). J lost 2 bases, V lost 0 bases, and 2 bases had no gene match. The CDR3 covers 16 residues. The CDR3 reads CASSQEAGGAYNEQFF. The CDR3 region has the DNA TGTGCCAGCAGCCAAGAAGCGGGGGGTGCCTACAATGAGCAGTTCTTC.

The CDR3 sequence is CASSHAMGGNTEAFF. The CDR3 nucleotides are TGTGCCAGCAGTCACGCGATGGGGGGGAACACTGAAGCTTTCTTT. The chain couples TRBV6-6 to TRBJ1-1; tentatively, D is TRBD1 (5 bases). This CDR3 spans 15 amino acids. CDR1 MNHNY and CDR2 SVGAGI come from the germline V gene (reference sequence). The V gene lost 5 bases and the J gene lost 1 base, with 14 bases spanning the gap.